The clone carrying this T cell receptor (beta chain) was counted ten times or more. Alpha and beta chains were covered, as first-strand cDNA relied on TRAV- and TRBV-specific primers. TCRs underwent approximately 20 PCR cycles of amplification with a constant-region primer and V-primer adapter. mRNA, once isolated, was amplified by in vitro transcription. TCRdb independently ran MiXCR on the reads; one entry per CDR3 protein. The repertoire holds 75,000 to 95,000 distinct CDR3 sequences, under 9.5% seen once, with about 1% in the top ten. Stated time point: before trial treatment. Donors received nivolumab, ipilimumab, aspirin, low-dose cyclophosphamide and low-dose radiotherapy. These data belong to a study of low-dose radiotherapy and immunotherapy resistance in tumors. Study-level background: Daily intake of oral aspirin 300 mg by patients lasted four cycles and began on cycle 1 day 1.

CDR1 is SGHTA, CDR2 FQGNSA, per germline. The CDR3 spans 16 residues. V shed 1 base and J 6 bases; nucleotides not matched to a gene: 9. The genes are TRBV7-2 and TRBJ2-3; 8 positions agree with TRBD2. This specimen was PBMCs, taken before treatment. The source is a male donor with prostate cancer. The CDR3 DNA is TGTGCCAGCAGCTTAGGGCACGGGAGGGTCCCCGATACGCAGTATTTT. Its translation: CASSLGHGRVPDTQYF.